The clone carrying this TCR beta chain was observed a few times. Antigen: not known. This CDR3 has 15 amino acids. V was trimmed by 3 bases and J by 6 bases, leaving 16 bases between them. Germline V gene data show CDR1 as SGHDT and CDR2 as YYEEEE. This sample was included in a study of identical twins. Healthy Caucasians provided all donations. TCRdb reprocessed the 5' RACE reads with MiXCR, giving one entry per CDR3 protein. The data contain 500,000 to 700,000 distinct CDR3 sequences, roughly 6.6% of them singletons. Findings and caveats of the study: Zero-insertion results could be subject to partial confounding by invariant MAIT and iNKT cells. Compared with models, monozygotic twins showed more out-of-frame TCR alpha sharing. Conclusions relied on cross-sectional statistical analysis, not following the same donors.

This sample also appeared in a second study, on yellow fever vaccine responses in identical twins.

Sequencing was carried out using PBMCs. The rearrangement joins TRBV5-6 to TRBJ2-1; D is ambiguous. This receptor was identified in a woman under 30 in good health. The CDR3 DNA reads as TGTGCCAGCAGCTACAACCAGATTCGTTTCAATGAGCAGTTCTTC. Translated: CASSYNQIRFNEQFF.